Listed here are 29 T cell receptor beta chains from one sample, sequenced in a study of blood T cell repertoires in COVID-19. TCRdb's copy holds only in-frame clones and misses some; the assay was immunoSEQ multiplex PCR. The sample carries about 340,000 clones, approximately 82% recorded once. Sequences were obtained from peripheral blood. These receptors were collected from a man under 40 with active or convalescent COVID-19.

The J gene is TRBJ1-1, the V gene TRBV7-9, with TRBD1 as a possible D gene (6 bases). Germline values: CDR1 SEHNR, CDR2 FQNEAQ (reference sequence). The V gene lost 3 bases and the J gene lost 5 bases, with 13 bases spanning the gap. CDR3 size: 14 residues. CDR3 in DNA: TGTGCCAGCAGCTTCGGGGGGCTGGAGACTGAAGCTTTCTTT. This translates into CASSFGGLETEAFF. The full variable domain, rest sourced from reference TRBV7-9 and TRBJ1-1, is DTGVSQNPRHKITKRGQNVTFRCDPISEHNRLYWYRQTLGQGPEFLTYFQNEAQLEKSRLLSDRFSAERPKGSFSTLEIQRTEQGDSAMYLCASSFGGLETEAFFGQGTRLTVV.

The chain carries TRBV4-1 and TRBJ2-1; 9 bases agree with TRBD2. This CDR3 has 18 amino acids. Unmatched junction bases numbered 15, after V lost 4 bases and J lost 5 bases. Germline V CDR1 and CDR2: MGHRA, YSYEKL. The CDR3 loop reads CASSLLIVLAGPNNEQFF. DNA of the CDR3: TGCGCCAGCAGCCTCCTTATCGTACTAGCGGGTCCAAACAATGAGCAGTTCTTC.

The chain has TRBV30 and TRBJ2-7; possible D gene TRBD1, 5 bases. Germline CDR1 GTSNPN, CDR2 SVGIG (reference sequence). The CDR3 length is 12 residues. Trimming took off 8 bases at V and 2 bases at J, with 13 bases between the two ends. The CDR3 sequence is CAANTDTYEQYF. Written as DNA, the CDR3 is TGTGCCGCTAACACGGACACCTACGAGCAGTACTTC.

As regards this clone: Other nucleotide sequences from this sample produce the same CDR3. V usage is TRBV5-1 and J usage is TRBJ2-7, with 9 nucleotides matching TRBD2. After removal of 2 bases from V and 1 base from J, the junction contained 1 base not matched to a gene. The CDR3 is 14 amino acids. Germline loops: CDR1 SGHRS, CDR2 YFSETQ. CDR3 loop: CASSLAGGSYEQYF. CDR3 bases: TGCGCCAGCAGCTTAGCGGGGGGTTCCTACGAGCAGTACTTC. The full variable domain, rest sourced from reference TRBV5-1 and TRBJ2-7, is KAGVTQTPRYLIKTRGQQVTLSCSPISGHRSVSWYQQTPGQGLQFLFEYFSETQRNKGNFPGRFSGRQFSNSRSEMNVSTLELGDSALYLCASSLAGGSYEQYFGPGTRLTVT.

This clone was recorded only once. The genes are TRBV29-1 and TRBJ2-5; D possibly corresponds to TRBD2 (6 bases). The V end lost 7 bases, the J end lost 0 bases, and 12 bases lay between the germline ends. CDR1 and CDR2 (germline): SQVTM, ANQGSEA. The CDR3 is 13 residues long. The CDR3 DNA is TGCAGCGCGGGAGCCCTGTACCAAGAGACCCAGTACTTC. This gives the protein CSAGALYQETQYF.

The chain joins TRBV6-5 to TRBJ2-2; D is perhaps TRBD1 (6 bases). There are 15 residues in the CDR3. Germline-derived CDR1 and CDR2 are MNHEY and SVGAGI. Trimming pared 2 bases from V and 1 base from J, leaving 8 bases between. This CDR3 is CASSYDRRNTGELFF. CDR3 DNA: TGTGCCAGCAGTTACGACAGGAGGAACACCGGGGAGCTGTTTTTT.

This clone was observed a handful of times. The chain employs TRBV14 and TRBJ2-5; 13 nucleotides match TRBD2. Per germline, CDR1 SGHDN and CDR2 FVKESK. V was clipped by 5 bases and J by 4 bases; unmatched bases: 4. The CDR3 is 15 residues long. The CDR3 DNA follows: TGTGCCAGCAGCTGGGGACTAGCGGGACCAGAGACCCAGTACTTC. The encoded protein is CASSWGLAGPETQYF. The full variable domain, rest sourced from reference TRBV14 and TRBJ2-5, is EAGVTQFPSHSVIEKGQTVTLRCDPISGHDNLYWYRRVMGKEIKFLLHFVKESKQDESGMPNNRFLAERTGGTYSTLKVQPAELEDSGVYFCASSWGLAGPETQYFGPGTRLLVL.

Points on this clone: The sample holds other DNA sequences that translate to the same CDR3. V is TRBV28 and J is TRBJ1-5; D ambiguous. The CDR3 loop spans 12 amino acids. Trimming pared 6 bases from V and 1 base from J, leaving 4 bases between. Germline V CDR1 and CDR2: MDHEN, SYDVKM. Written as DNA, the CDR3 is TGTGCCAGCAGACGGAGCAATCAGCCCCAGCATTTT. Encoded protein: CASRRSNQPQHF.

This chain joins TRBV7-2 and TRBJ2-1, with 12 bases lining up with TRBD2. Germline V gene lookup returns CDR1 SGHTA and CDR2 FQGNSA. This CDR3 region has 17 residues. V was clipped by 5 bases and J by 7 bases; unmatched bases: 12. The CDR3 DNA reads as TGTGCCAGCAGCCCCGGGACTAGCGGGTTTCGTGGTAATGAGCAGTTCTTC. Protein sequence: CASSPGTSGFRGNEQFF.

The chain couples TRBV7-9 to TRBJ1-4; D might be TRBD1 (6 bases). Trimming pared 1 base from V and 4 bases from J, leaving 19 bases between. Germline V gene lookup returns CDR1 SEHNR and CDR2 FQNEAQ (reference sequence). This CDR3 region has 18 residues. CDR3 in DNA: TGTGCCAGCAGCTTAGGAGTGTCCGCGGGGGGCCATAATGAAAAACTGTTTTTT. Translated: CASSLGVSAGGHNEKLFF.

The chain uses TRBV4-3 and TRBJ2-2; the D gene is possibly TRBD2 (5 bases). V lost 0 bases and J 9 bases, leaving 11 bases between the germline ends. The germline CDR1 and CDR2 sequences are LGHNA and YSLEER. CDR3 length: 14 residues. DNA for the CDR3: TGCGCCAGCAGCCAAGATACCGGGGTCAGGGAGCTGTTTTTT. Translation: CASSQDTGVRELFF.

The J gene is TRBJ2-7, the V gene TRBV12-3 or TRBV12-4; TRBD2 matches at 7 bases. The ends lost 7 bases at V and 4 bases at J; junction bases unmatched: 7. The CDR3 is made up of 13 amino acids. CDR3 in amino acids: CASNQRGSYEQYF. CDR3 in DNA: TGTGCCAGCAATCAGCGGGGCTCATACGAGCAGTACTTC.

The chain employs TRBV29-1 and TRBJ2-5; D is perhaps TRBD2 (6 bases). Trimming took 4 bases from V and 5 from J, leaving 11 bases between them. Per the germline V gene, CDR1 is SQVTM and CDR2 is ANQGSEA. CDR3 size: 12 residues. This CDR3 reads CSVVGGGETQYF. The DNA of the CDR3 is TGCAGCGTTGTGGGTGGGGGGGAGACCCAGTACTTC.

The chain has TRBV9 and TRBJ2-2; 12 positions agree with TRBD2. CDR3 length: 18 residues. Germline CDR1 SGDLS, CDR2 YYNGEE. With V trimmed by 4 bases and J by 7 bases, 14 bases remained unmatched. The CDR3 reads CASSLSSGGASGLGELFF. In DNA, the CDR3 is TGTGCCAGCAGCTTATCTAGCGGGGGGGCCTCCGGGCTCGGGGAGCTGTTTTTT.

In this sample, this clone turned up a few times. This sequence joins TRBV24-1 and TRBJ1-4; TRBD1 matches at 8 bases. The V gene's germline CDR1 is KGHDR and CDR2 SFDVKD. The CDR3 contains 15 residues. J gave up 5 bases and V 5 bases, and 6 bases lay outside the gene matches. DNA of the CDR3: TGTGCCACCAGTGTCCGGACAGGGTTAAATGAAAAACTGTTTTTT. Protein product: CATSVRTGLNEKLFF.

The chain carries TRBV5-1 and TRBJ2-6; TRBD2 matches at 10 bases. This CDR3 contains 19 residues. Germline V lookup: CDR1 SGHRS, CDR2 YFSETQ. Trimming at V came to 4 bases and at J to 0 bases, leaving 10 bases not matched to a gene. CDR3 amino acids: CASSRSGTSARSGANVLTF. As DNA, the CDR3 is TGCGCCAGCAGCAGATCCGGGACTAGCGCCCGCTCTGGGGCCAACGTCCTGACTTTC. The full variable domain, its missing parts supplied by reference TRBV5-1 and TRBJ2-6, is KAGVTQTPRYLIKTRGQQVTLSCSPISGHRSVSWYQQTPGQGLQFLFEYFSETQRNKGNFPGRFSGRQFSNSRSEMNVSTLELGDSALYLCASSRSGTSARSGANVLTFGAGSRLTVL.

The chain links TRBV30 to TRBJ1-1; no reliable D call. This CDR3 region has 14 residues. The germline V gene has CDR1 GTSNPN and CDR2 SVGIG (reference sequence). Deletions cut 3 bases from V and 0 bases from J, with 11 bases between. This CDR3 is CAWRANTMNTEAFF. In DNA form, the CDR3 reads TGTGCCTGGAGGGCAAATACGATGAACACTGAAGCTTTCTTT.

The rearrangement links TRBV28 to TRBJ2-7; 8 bases are a match to TRBD1. The trim removed 6 bases at V and 3 bases at J, leaving 10 bases unmatched. The CDR3 is made up of 15 amino acids. Germline V CDR1 and CDR2: MDHEN, SYDVKM. The CDR3 sequence: CASSFPRTGIYEQYF. CDR3 nucleotide sequence: TGTGCCAGCAGCTTCCCTAGGACAGGGATCTACGAGCAGTACTTC.

V usage is TRBV19 and J usage is TRBJ1-5; D unclear. With 3 bases removed from V and 1 base from J, the gap between germline ends came to 16 bases. The CDR3 is made up of 17 amino acids. Germline loops: CDR1 LNHDA, CDR2 SQIVND (reference sequence). This CDR3 is CASSIRGVKESNQPQHF. For the CDR3, the DNA is TGTGCCAGTAGTATCCGGGGAGTTAAGGAAAGCAATCAGCCCCAGCATTTT.

This chain uses TRBV6-6 with TRBJ2-7; 7 bases fit TRBD2. The CDR3 totals 15 residues. The V gene's germline CDR1 is MNHNY and CDR2 SVGAGI (reference sequence). V lost 9 bases, J lost 0 bases, and 11 bases stayed unmatched. CDR3 residues: CASYIREATSYEQYF. CDR3 DNA sequence: TGTGCCAGTTATATTCGGGAGGCCACCTCCTACGAGCAGTACTTC.

This clone was detected only a few times. The gene calls are TRBV27 and TRBJ1-2, with 7 bases that match TRBD1. V trimming: 5 bases; J trimming: 4 bases; junction bases outside the gene matches: 7. CDR3 size: 14 residues. From germline, CDR1 is MNHEY and CDR2 SMNVEV (reference sequence). CDR3 protein: CASSALTGTYGYTF. The CDR3 DNA reads as TGTGCCAGCAGTGCGCTGACAGGGACCTATGGCTACACCTTC.

This clone was recorded once. The chain combines TRBV7-3 with TRBJ2-3; 9 bases line up with TRBD2. The CDR3 has 15 residues. V was pared by 2 bases and J by 7 bases, with 7 bases of the junction left unmatched. CDR1 is SGHTA, CDR2 FQGTGA, per germline. The CDR3 DNA reads as TGTGCCAGCAGCTTATCGGCGGGGGGGCAGAATACGCAGTATTTT. This gives the protein CASSLSAGGQNTQYF.

This clone was picked up one time. The rearrangement links TRBV6-5 to TRBJ1-5; D ambiguous. Germline CDR1 is MNHEY and CDR2 is SVGAGI. The CDR3 spans 14 residues. Trimming pared 2 bases from V and 0 bases from J, leaving 5 bases between. The CDR3 spells CASSYGSSNQPQHF. DNA for the CDR3: TGTGCCAGCAGTTACGGGAGTAGCAATCAGCCCCAGCATTTT.

This clone was counted only a few times. The chain employs TRBV5-1 and TRBJ1-3; 9 bases fit TRBD1. The CDR3 runs to 14 residues. Germline V gives CDR1 SGHRS, CDR2 YFSETQ. Trimming removed 4 bases from V and 5 bases from J; junction bases left unmatched: 4. The CDR3 is CASSPGTGRNTIYF. The CDR3 bases are TGCGCCAGCAGCCCGGGGACAGGGAGAAACACCATATATTTT.

V and J are TRBV7-2 and TRBJ1-1; maybe TRBD1 (5 bases). V was shortened by 2 bases and J by 3 bases, with 10 bases between the two germline ends. CDR3 length: 14 residues. Germline CDR1 and CDR2: SGHTA and FQGNSA. CDR3 loop: CASSLQGTYTEAFF. In DNA, the CDR3 is TGTGCCAGCAGCTTACAGGGAACTTACACTGAAGCTTTCTTT. Drawing the rest from reference TRBV7-2 and TRBJ1-1, the complete variable domain is GAGVSQSPSNKVTEKGKDVELRCDPISGHTALYWYRQSLGQGLEFLIYFQGNSAPDKSGLPSDRFSAERTGGSVSTLTIQRTQQEDSAVYLCASSLQGTYTEAFFGQGTRLTVV.

The chain couples TRBV19 to TRBJ1-1, with D tentatively TRBD1 (6 bases). The CDR3 has 16 residues. The germline CDR1 and CDR2 sequences are LNHDA and SQIVND (reference sequence). Between the trimmed V and J ends, which lost 5 bases and 2 bases, there was a span of 18 bases. CDR3 coding DNA: TGTGCCAGTAGTCTACAGGGAACGCTCCGAAACACTGAAGCTTTCTTT. Translated: CASSLQGTLRNTEAFF.

The chain recombines TRBV6-5 with TRBJ2-2; D possibly corresponds to TRBD2 (6 bases). V gave up 10 bases and J gave up 1 base, with 13 bases separating them. The CDR3 spans 14 residues. In germline, CDR1 is MNHEY, CDR2 SVGAGI. CDR3 residues: CAIHRDWNTGELFF. The CDR3 DNA reads TGTGCCATTCACCGGGACTGGAACACCGGGGAGCTGTTTTTT.

CDR3 sequence reads: CASSSTGGSNYGYTF. CDR3 sequence (DNA): TGTGCCAGCAGCTCGACAGGGGGGTCTAACTATGGCTACACCTTC. The chain is built from TRBV7-8 and TRBJ1-2; TRBD1 matches 9 bases. Looked up from germline, CDR1 is SGHVS and CDR2 is FQNEAQ. Losses at the gene ends were 4 bases for V and 0 bases for J; bases not matched to a gene: 3. This CDR3 comprises 15 residues.

This chain links TRBV3-1 (or the pseudogene TRBV3-2) with TRBJ2-7; D not resolved. The V gene's germline CDR1 is LGHDT and CDR2 YNNKEL (reference sequence). With 2 bases removed from V and 6 bases from J, the gap between germline ends came to 5 bases. The CDR3 extends over 11 amino acids. The CDR3 sequence is CASSQYSEQYF. DNA for the CDR3: TGTGCCAGCAGCCAATACAGCGAGCAGTACTTC.